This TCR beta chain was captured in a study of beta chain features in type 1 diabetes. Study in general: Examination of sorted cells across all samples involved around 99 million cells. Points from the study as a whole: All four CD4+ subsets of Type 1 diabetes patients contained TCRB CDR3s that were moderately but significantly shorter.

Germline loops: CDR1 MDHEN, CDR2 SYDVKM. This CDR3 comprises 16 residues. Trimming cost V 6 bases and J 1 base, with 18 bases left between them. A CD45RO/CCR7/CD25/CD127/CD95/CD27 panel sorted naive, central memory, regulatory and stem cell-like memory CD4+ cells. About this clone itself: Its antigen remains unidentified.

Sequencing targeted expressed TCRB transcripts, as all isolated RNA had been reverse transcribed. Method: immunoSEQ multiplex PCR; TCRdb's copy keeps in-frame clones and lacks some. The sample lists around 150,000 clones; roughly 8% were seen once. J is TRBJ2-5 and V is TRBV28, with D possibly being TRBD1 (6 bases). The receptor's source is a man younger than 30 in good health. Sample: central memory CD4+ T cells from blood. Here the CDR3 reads CASSRIRDTFQETQYF. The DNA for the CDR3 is TGTGCCAGCAGCCGCATCCGGGACACATTCCAAGAGACCCAGTACTTC. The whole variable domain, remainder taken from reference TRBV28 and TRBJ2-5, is DVKVTQSSRYLVKRTGEKVFLECVQDMDHENMFWYRQDPGLGLRLIYFSYDVKMKEKGDIPEGYSVSREKKERFSLILESASTNQTSMYLCASSRIRDTFQETQYFGPGTRLLVL.